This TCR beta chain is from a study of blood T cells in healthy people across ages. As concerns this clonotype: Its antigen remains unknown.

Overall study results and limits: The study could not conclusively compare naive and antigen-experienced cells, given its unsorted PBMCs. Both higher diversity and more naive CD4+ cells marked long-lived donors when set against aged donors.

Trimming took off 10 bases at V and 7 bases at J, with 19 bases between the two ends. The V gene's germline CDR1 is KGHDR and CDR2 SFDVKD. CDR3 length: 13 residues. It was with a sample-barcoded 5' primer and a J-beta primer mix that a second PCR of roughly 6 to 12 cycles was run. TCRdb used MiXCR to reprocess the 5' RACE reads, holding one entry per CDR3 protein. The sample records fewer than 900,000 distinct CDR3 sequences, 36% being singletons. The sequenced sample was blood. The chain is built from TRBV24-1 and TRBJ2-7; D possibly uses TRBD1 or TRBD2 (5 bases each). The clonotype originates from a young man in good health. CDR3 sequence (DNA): TGTGCCACGTCTACCGGGACCCCCAATGAGCAGTACTTC. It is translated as CATSTGTPNEQYF.